This T cell receptor beta chain was retrieved from a study of T cells expressing NK-cell markers. Background on the study: Source material for TCR beta repertoires consisted of sorted CD3+CD56+NKG2C+, CD3+CD56+NKG2C- and CD3+CD56-NKG2C+ T cells. The eight sequenced donors comprised seven who were HCMV-seropositive and one who was seronegative.

There are 14 residues in the CDR3. Germline lookup yields CDR1 LGHDT and CDR2 YNNKEL (reference sequence). As the method of synthesis, 5'RACE template switching with UMIs yielded TCR beta cDNA. Using the 5' RACE reads, TCRdb records one entry per CDR3 protein without DNA. The sample has 150,000 to 200,000 distinct CDR3 sequences. This TCR derives from a man aged 18-70 years in good health. This chain links TRBV3-1 with TRBJ2-2. Sequencing was performed on blood T cells: a sorted CD56 or NKG2C T cell subset, CD4+ or CD8+ T cells, or bulk PBMC T cells (not recorded which). CDR3 sequence reads: CASSQVENTGELFF. Combining the CDR3 with reference TRBV3-1 and TRBJ2-2 gives the whole variable domain DTAVSQTPKYLVTQMGNDKSIKCEQNLGHDTMYWYKQDSKKFLKIMFSYNNKELIINETVPNRFSPKSPDKAHLNLHINSLELGDSAVYFCASSQVENTGELFFGEGSRLTVL.